Listed below are T cell receptor beta chains from one sample, sequenced in a study of cytomegalovirus exposure and HLA in healthy donors. Libraries were prepared by immunoSEQ multiplex PCR; TCRdb keeps only in-frame clonotypes and omits some of them. The sample yields about 110,000 clones, more than 60% seen once. Sequencing was done on a sample of PBMCs. The receptors originated from a middle-aged woman in good health and CMV-seronegative. Each CDR3 is given with its conserved first and last residue. Fields, in order: clone size, D gene, V gene, J gene, CDR3 DNA, CDR3 protein. A D gene is named only where the DNA matches it firmly. Part of the rows lack a size; the others show once, few, many or a class for expanded clones.

.,.,TRBV5-1,TRBJ1-1,TGCGCCAGCAGCTCGGACAGTCTCACTGAAGCTTTCTTT,CASSSDSLTEAFF
.,TRBD2,TRBV9,TRBJ2-3,TGTGCCAGCAGCCAGACTAGCGGGGGGACCACAGATACGCAGTATTTT,CASSQTSGGTTDTQYF
.,TRBD2,TRBV6-5,TRBJ2-3,TGTGCCAGCAGTTACTCAGGGACTAGGGTCACAGATACGCAGTATTTT,CASSYSGTRVTDTQYF
.,.,TRBV6-5,TRBJ1-4,TGTGCCAGCAAACTTACGGGACAAACTAATGAAAAACTGTTTTTT,CASKLTGQTNEKLFF
.,.,TRBV20-1,TRBJ1-2,TGCAGTGCTAGAGAATATCGGGGCTACACCTTC,CSAREYRGYTF
few,.,TRBV7-6,TRBJ2-2,TGTGCCAGCGCGGGGAGCACCGGGGAGCTGTTTTTT,CASAGSTGELFF
.,.,TRBV19,TRBJ2-5,TGTGCCAGTAGTCCCGGGACAGCGGGACTAGGGGAGACCCAGTACTTC,CASSPGTAGLGETQYF
.,TRBD2,TRBV7-2,TRBJ2-7,TGTGCCAGCAGCCCCCGAGCTAGCGGGGGTTACGAGCAGTACTTC,CASSPRASGGYEQYF
few,.,TRBV7-2,TRBJ2-2,TGTGCCAGCAGCGTCCTGAGATCGGGGGAGCTGTTTTTT,CASSVLRSGELFF
.,.,TRBV10-3,TRBJ1-1,TGTGCCATCAGATCAAGGACAGCGAACACTGAAGCTTTCTTT,CAIRSRTANTEAFF
few,TRBD1,TRBV11-2,TRBJ1-4,TGTGCCAGCAGCTTAACTTTGACAGGGGGCGAAAAACTGTTTTTT,CASSLTLTGGEKLFF
.,TRBD1,TRBV10-2,TRBJ2-7,TGCGCCAGCAGGCACCAGGGACAGGCAGACTCCTACGAGCAGTACTTC,CASRHQGQADSYEQYF
.,.,TRBV19,TRBJ1-1,TGTGCCAGTAGTATAACAGGCTCCGAAGCTTTCTTT,CASSITGSEAFF
.,TRBD1,TRBV27,TRBJ2-5,TGTGCCAGCTCGACCAGGGGGCTGAGAGAGACCCAGTACTTC,CASSTRGLRETQYF
.,TRBD2,TRBV19,TRBJ2-5,TGTGCCAGTAGTAGGGGGCCCGGGACTAGCGATTCGGGAGAGACCCAGTACTTC,CASSRGPGTSDSGETQYF
.,.,TRBV19,TRBJ1-6,TGTGCCAGTAGTATAGGACAGGCCTCAAAATACAATTCACCCCTCCACTTT,CASSIGQASKYNSPLHF
.,TRBD1,TRBV4-3,TRBJ2-2,TGCGCCAGCAGCCACGACAGGGTACTCAGCGGGGAGCTGTTTTTT,CASSHDRVLSGELFF
.,.,TRBV19,TRBJ2-1,TGTGCCAGTAGTAATCAGGAGGGCGCCTCCTACAATGAGCAGTTCTTC,CASSNQEGASYNEQFF
.,TRBD2,TRBV7-2,TRBJ2-5,TGTGCCAGCAGCTTACTAGCGGCCAACCTTCAAGAGACCCAGTACTTC,CASSLLAANLQETQYF
.,.,TRBV5-5,TRBJ1-2,TGTGCCAGCAGCTTGGGTGAGGTTCCCAGAGGAAAGTATGGCTACACCTTC,CASSLGEVPRGKYGYTF
few,TRBD1,TRBV7-2,TRBJ1-4,TGTGCCAGCAGCTTGTCTAACAGGGGGAATGAAAAACTGTTTTTT,CASSLSNRGNEKLFF
.,.,TRBV2,TRBJ2-6,TGTGCCAGCACCCCGACAGTCTCTGGGGCCAACGTCCTGACTTTC,CASTPTVSGANVLTF